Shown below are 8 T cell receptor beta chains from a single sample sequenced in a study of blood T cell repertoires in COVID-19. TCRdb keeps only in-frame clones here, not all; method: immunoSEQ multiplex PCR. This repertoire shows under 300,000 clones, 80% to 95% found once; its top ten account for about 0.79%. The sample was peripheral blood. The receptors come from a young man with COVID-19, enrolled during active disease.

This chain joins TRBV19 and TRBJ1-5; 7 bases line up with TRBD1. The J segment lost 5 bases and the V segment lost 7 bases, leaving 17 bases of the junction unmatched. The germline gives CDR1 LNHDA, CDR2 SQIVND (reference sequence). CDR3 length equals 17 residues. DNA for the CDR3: TGTGCCAGTAATTTGGGACAGACCTTACTCAACCATCAGCCCCAGCATTTT. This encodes CASNLGQTLLNHQPQHF.

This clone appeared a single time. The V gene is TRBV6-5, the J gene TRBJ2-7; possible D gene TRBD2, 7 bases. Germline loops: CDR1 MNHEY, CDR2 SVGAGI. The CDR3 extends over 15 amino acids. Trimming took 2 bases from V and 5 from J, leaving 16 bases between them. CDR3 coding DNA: TGTGCCAGCAGTTACATTGCGGGGGCGGGGAACGAGCAGTACTTC. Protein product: CASSYIAGAGNEQYF.

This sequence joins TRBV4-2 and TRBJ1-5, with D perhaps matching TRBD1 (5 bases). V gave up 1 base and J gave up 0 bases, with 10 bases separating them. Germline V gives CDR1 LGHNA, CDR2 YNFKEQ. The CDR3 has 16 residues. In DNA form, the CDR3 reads TGTGCCAGCAGCCAAGGACAGAGCTATAGCAATCAGCCCCAGCATTTT. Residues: CASSQGQSYSNQPQHF.

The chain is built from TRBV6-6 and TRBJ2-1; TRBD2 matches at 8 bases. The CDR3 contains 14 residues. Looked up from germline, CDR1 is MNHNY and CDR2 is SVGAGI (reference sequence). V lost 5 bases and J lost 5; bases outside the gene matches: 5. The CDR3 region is CASSPGGGNNEQFF. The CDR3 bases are TGTGCCAGCAGTCCCGGGGGGGGTAACAATGAGCAGTTCTTC.

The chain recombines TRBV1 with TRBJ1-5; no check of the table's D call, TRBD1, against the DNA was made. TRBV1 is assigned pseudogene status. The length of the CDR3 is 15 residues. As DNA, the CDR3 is TGCACCAGCAGGTGCCCTCTACAGGAGTGTCAGCCCCAGCATTTT. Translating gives CTSRCPLQECQPQHF.

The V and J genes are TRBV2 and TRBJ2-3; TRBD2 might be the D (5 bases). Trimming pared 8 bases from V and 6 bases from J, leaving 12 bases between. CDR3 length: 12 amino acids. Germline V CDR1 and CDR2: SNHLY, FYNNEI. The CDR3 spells CASGWTGDTQYF. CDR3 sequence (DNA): TGTGCCAGCGGGTGGACGGGGGATACGCAGTATTTT. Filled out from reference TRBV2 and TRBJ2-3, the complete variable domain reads EPEVTQTPSHQVTQMGQEVILRCVPISNHLYFYWYRQILGQKVEFLVSFYNNEISEKSEIFDDQFSVERPDGSNFTLKIRSTKLEDSAMYFCASGWTGDTQYFGPGTRLTVL.

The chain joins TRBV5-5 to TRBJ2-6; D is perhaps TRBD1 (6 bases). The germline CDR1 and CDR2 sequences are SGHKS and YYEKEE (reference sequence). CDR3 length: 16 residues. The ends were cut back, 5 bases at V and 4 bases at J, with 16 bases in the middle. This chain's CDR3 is CASRDLLGAGANVLTF. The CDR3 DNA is TGTGCCAGCAGGGACTTGCTGGGGGCCGGGGCCAACGTCCTGACTTTC.

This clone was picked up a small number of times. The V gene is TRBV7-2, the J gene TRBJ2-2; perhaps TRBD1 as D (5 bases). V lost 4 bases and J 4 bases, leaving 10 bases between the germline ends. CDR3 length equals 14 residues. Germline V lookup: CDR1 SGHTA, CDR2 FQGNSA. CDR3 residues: CASSSYRLTGELFF. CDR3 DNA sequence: TGTGCCAGCAGCTCCTACAGGCTCACCGGGGAGCTGTTTTTT.